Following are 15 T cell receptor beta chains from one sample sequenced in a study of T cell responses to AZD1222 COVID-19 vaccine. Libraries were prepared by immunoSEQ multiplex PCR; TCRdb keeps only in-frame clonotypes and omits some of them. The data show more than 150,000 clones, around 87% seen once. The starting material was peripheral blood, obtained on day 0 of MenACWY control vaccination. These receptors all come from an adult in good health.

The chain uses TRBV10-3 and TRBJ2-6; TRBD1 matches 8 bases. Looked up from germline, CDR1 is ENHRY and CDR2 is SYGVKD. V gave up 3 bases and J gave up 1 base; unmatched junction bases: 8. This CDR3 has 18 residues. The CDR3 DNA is TGTGCCATCAGTGACTCGGGACAGGCGATATCTGGGGCCAACGTCCTGACTTTC. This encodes CAISDSGQAISGANVLTF.

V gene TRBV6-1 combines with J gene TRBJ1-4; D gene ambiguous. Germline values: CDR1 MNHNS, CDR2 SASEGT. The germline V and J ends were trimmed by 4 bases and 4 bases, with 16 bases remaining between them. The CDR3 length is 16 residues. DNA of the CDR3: TGTGCCAGCAGTGCCCTAGAGACGGCGATTAATGAAAAACTGTTTTTT. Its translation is CASSALETAINEKLFF.

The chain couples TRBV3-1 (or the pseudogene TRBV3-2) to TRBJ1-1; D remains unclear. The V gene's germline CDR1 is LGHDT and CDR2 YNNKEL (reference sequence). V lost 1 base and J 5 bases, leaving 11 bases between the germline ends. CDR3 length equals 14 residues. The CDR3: CASSQGASGTEAFF. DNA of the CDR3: TGTGCCAGCAGCCAAGGGGCAAGTGGGACTGAAGCTTTCTTT.

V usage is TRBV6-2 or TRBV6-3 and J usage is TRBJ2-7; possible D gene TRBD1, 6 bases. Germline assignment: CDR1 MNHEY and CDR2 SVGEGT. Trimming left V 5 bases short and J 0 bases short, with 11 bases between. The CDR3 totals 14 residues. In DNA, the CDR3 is TGTGCCAGCAGTACACCGGGACACTCCTACGAGCAGTACTTC. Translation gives CASSTPGHSYEQYF.

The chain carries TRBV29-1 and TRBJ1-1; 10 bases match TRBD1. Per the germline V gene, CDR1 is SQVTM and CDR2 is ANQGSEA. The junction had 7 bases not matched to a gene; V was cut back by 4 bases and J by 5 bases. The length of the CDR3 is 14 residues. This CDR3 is CSVVRGQGRTEAFF. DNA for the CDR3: TGCAGCGTTGTGCGGGGACAGGGGAGGACTGAAGCTTTCTTT.

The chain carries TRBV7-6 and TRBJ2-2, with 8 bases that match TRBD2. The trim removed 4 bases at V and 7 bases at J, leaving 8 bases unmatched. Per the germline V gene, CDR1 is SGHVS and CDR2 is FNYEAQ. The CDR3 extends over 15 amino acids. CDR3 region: CASSSWTSSSGELFF. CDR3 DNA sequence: TGTGCCAGCAGCTCCTGGACTAGCAGTAGCGGGGAGCTGTTTTTT. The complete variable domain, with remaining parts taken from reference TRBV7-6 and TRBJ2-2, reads GAGVSQSPRYKVTKRGQDVALRCDPISGHVSLYWYRQALGQGPEFLTYFNYEAQQDKSGLPNDRFSAERPEGSISTLTIQRTEQRDSAMYRCASSSWTSSSGELFFGEGSRLTVL.

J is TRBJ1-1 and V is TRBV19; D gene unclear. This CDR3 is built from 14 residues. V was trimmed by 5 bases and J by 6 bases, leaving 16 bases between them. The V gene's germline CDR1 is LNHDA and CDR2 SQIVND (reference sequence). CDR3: CASSLGFGVSEAFF. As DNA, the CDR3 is TGTGCCAGTAGTTTAGGGTTTGGGGTGTCTGAAGCTTTCTTT.

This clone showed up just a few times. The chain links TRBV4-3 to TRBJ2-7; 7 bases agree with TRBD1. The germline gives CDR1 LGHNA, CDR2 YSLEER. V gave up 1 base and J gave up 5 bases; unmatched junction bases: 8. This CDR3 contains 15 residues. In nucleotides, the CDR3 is TGCGCCAGCAGCCAAGCTACCTCCACAGGGGACGAGCAGTACTTC. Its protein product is CASSQATSTGDEQYF.

CDR3 DNA: TGTGCCAGCAGTGTCTCTGGGGGAGGCACCGGGGAGCTGTTTTTT. It yields the protein CASSVSGGGTGELFF. The chain combines TRBV2 with TRBJ2-2; tentative D call: TRBD2 (6 bases). Trimming left V 4 bases short and J 4 bases short, with 13 bases between. The V gene's germline CDR1 is SNHLY and CDR2 FYNNEI. The CDR3 runs to 15 residues.

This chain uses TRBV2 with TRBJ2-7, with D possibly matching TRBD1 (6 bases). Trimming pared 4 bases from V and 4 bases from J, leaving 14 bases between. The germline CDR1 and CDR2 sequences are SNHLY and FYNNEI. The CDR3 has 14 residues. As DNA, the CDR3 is TGTGCCAGCAGTGGGCAGGGACACCCATACGAGCAGTACTTC. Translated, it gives CASSGQGHPYEQYF.

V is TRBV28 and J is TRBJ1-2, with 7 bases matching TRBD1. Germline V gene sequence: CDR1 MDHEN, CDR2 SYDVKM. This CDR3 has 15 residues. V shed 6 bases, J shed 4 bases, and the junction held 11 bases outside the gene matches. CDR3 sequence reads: CASSSGTEISYGYTF. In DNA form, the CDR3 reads TGTGCCAGCAGCTCCGGGACAGAAATTTCCTATGGCTACACCTTC.

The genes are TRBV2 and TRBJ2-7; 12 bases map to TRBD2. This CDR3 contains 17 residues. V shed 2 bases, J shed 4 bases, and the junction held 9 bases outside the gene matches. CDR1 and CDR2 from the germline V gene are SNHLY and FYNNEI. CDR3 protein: CASSEWGPSGGVYEQYF. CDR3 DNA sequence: TGTGCCAGCAGTGAATGGGGACCTAGCGGGGGGGTATACGAGCAGTACTTC.

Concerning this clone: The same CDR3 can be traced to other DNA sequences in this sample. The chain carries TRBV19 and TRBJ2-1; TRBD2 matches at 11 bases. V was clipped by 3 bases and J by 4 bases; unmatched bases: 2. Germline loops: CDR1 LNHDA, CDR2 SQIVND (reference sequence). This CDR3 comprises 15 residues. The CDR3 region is CASSIGTSGYNEQFF. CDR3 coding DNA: TGTGCCAGTAGTATCGGGACTAGCGGTTACAATGAGCAGTTCTTC.

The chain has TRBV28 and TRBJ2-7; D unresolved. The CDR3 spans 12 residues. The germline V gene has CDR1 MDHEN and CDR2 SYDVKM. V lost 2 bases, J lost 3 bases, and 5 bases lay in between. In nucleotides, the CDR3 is TGTGCCAGCAGTTTACTTGGCTACGAGCAGTACTTC. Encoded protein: CASSLLGYEQYF.

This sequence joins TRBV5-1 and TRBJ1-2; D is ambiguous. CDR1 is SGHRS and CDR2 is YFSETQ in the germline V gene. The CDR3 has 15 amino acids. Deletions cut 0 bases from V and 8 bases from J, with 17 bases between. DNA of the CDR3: TGCGCCAGCAGCTTGGGAAGGGCGGCGGTGGGAGGCTACACCTTC. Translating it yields CASSLGRAAVGGYTF.